Shown below are 20 T cell receptor beta chains from a single sample sequenced in a study of PD-L1 blockade in urothelial cancer. Sequencing used immunoSEQ multiplex PCR; TCRdb keeps in-frame clones, though not all of them. In the table there are fewer than 30,000 clones, less than 90% of which are singletons. This specimen was PBMCs, taken around atezolizumab (anti-PD-L1) treatment. The receptors were sampled from a man in his 70s with urothelial cancer.

V is TRBV19 and J is TRBJ2-1, with 8 bases fitting TRBD2. Germline-derived CDR1 and CDR2 are LNHDA and SQIVND (reference sequence). This CDR3 has 16 residues. V shed 3 bases, J shed 3 bases, and the junction held 7 bases outside the gene matches. The CDR3 region has the DNA TGTGCCAGTAGTATCCGGCCGGGGACTAGCTACAATGAGCAGTTCTTC. Translated: CASSIRPGTSYNEQFF.

This chain connects TRBV28 to TRBJ1-5; 8 bases are shared with TRBD1. CDR3 size: 17 residues. V gave up 3 bases and J gave up 3 bases; unmatched junction bases: 10. Germline CDR1 is MDHEN and CDR2 is SYDVKM. CDR3 residues: CASSFPTGDLHNQPQHF. The CDR3 nucleotides read TGTGCCAGCAGTTTCCCGACAGGGGATCTGCACAATCAGCCCCAGCATTTT.

This chain links TRBV7-8 with TRBJ2-2; TRBD1 matches 9 bases. CDR1 and CDR2 (germline): SGHVS, FQNEAQ. The J segment lost 6 bases and the V segment lost 5 bases, leaving 13 bases of the junction unmatched. This CDR3 is built from 17 residues. In DNA form, the CDR3 reads TGTGCCAGCAGCACATGGCCCAGGACAGGGGTGGCCGGGGAGCTGTTTTTT. It codes for CASSTWPRTGVAGELFF.

This clone was recorded once. V and J are TRBV7-8 and TRBJ2-3; TRBD2 agrees at 8 bases. The CDR3 extends over 15 amino acids. Germline-derived CDR1 and CDR2 are SGHVS and FQNEAQ. V lost 5 bases and J lost 0; bases outside the gene matches: 4. CDR3 residues: CASSTGGVSTDTQYF. In nucleotides, the CDR3 is TGTGCCAGCAGCACGGGAGGGGTTAGCACAGATACGCAGTATTTT.

This clone appeared a single time. This sequence joins TRBV30 and TRBJ2-1; TRBD1 matches at 7 bases. The CDR3 runs 16 residues. V shed 0 bases and J 0 bases; nucleotides not matched to a gene: 5. Germline V gene data show CDR1 as GTSNPN and CDR2 as SVGIG (reference sequence). Written as DNA, the CDR3 is TGTGCCTGGAGTGTACACTGGGACAGCTCCTACAATGAGCAGTTCTTC. Amino acids: CAWSVHWDSSYNEQFF. Drawing the rest from reference TRBV30 and TRBJ2-1, the complete variable domain is SQTIHQWPATLVQPVGSPLSLECTVEGTSNPNLYWYRQAAGRGLQLLFYSVGIGQISSEVPQNLSASRPQDRQFILSSKKLLLSDSGFYLCAWSVHWDSSYNEQFFGPGTRLTVL.

This chain links TRBV5-1 with TRBJ2-1; tentatively, D is TRBD2 (5 bases). CDR3 length equals 15 residues. CDR1 and CDR2 from the germline V gene are SGHRS and YFSETQ. V lost 0 bases to trimming and J lost 10 bases, with 17 bases between them. CDR3 DNA sequence: TGCGCCAGCAGCTTGGGGCTTGAGACGGGAAGCGAGCAGTTCTTC. Translated, it gives CASSLGLETGSEQFF.

Sample share makes this clone medium-sized. The chain is built from TRBV5-8 and TRBJ1-2; tentatively, D is TRBD1 (5 bases). This CDR3 has 16 amino acids. V lost 0 bases and J lost 4, with 16 bases in between. Germline V gives CDR1 SGHTS, CDR2 YDEGEE. This CDR3 reads CASSLEQDTAFYGYTF. For the CDR3, the DNA is TGTGCCAGCAGCTTGGAACAGGACACAGCCTTCTATGGCTACACCTTC.

The chain carries TRBV2 and TRBJ2-2, with 8 bases identical to TRBD1. Germline CDR1 is SNHLY and CDR2 is FYNNEI. The CDR3 contains 18 residues. V dropped 5 bases and J dropped 7; count of bases not matched to a gene: 18. CDR3 in DNA: TGTGCCAGCAGTATAAGGGGACAGGCCCTGGAATTTGGCGGGGAGCTGTTTTTT. Translated, it gives CASSIRGQALEFGGELFF.

V and J are TRBV5-1 and TRBJ1-5; D not resolved. Germline CDR1 is SGHRS and CDR2 is YFSETQ. The V gene lost 0 bases and the J gene lost 0 bases, with 7 bases spanning the gap. This CDR3 comprises 15 residues. CDR3 region: CASSLDGDSNQPQHF. CDR3 in DNA: TGCGCCAGCAGCTTGGACGGGGATAGCAATCAGCCCCAGCATTTT.

This sequence joins TRBV7-9 and TRBJ1-1; D gene unclear. This CDR3 has 15 residues. Trimming cost V 0 bases and J 5 bases, with 13 bases left between them. Germline V CDR1 and CDR2: SEHNR, FQNEAQ (reference sequence). CDR3 residues: CASSLARSGGTEAFF. The CDR3 DNA sequence: TGTGCCAGCAGCTTAGCGAGGAGTGGAGGAACTGAAGCTTTCTTT.

The V and J genes are TRBV6-5 and TRBJ2-7; 10 bases fit TRBD1. V was clipped by 4 bases and J by 9 bases; unmatched bases: 6. Germline CDR1 is MNHEY and CDR2 is SVGAGI. This CDR3 region has 13 residues. CDR3 residues: CASSLRQGARQYF. CDR3 in DNA: TGTGCCAGCAGTTTACGACAGGGGGCGCGGCAGTACTTC.

The rearrangement uses TRBV27 and TRBJ2-3; 9 nucleotides agree with TRBD2. CDR1 MNHEY and CDR2 SMNVEV come from the germline V gene (reference sequence). V trimming: 7 bases; J trimming: 0 bases; junction bases outside the gene matches: 5. CDR3 length: 15 amino acids. The CDR3 is CASNSGGSSTDTQYF. The DNA of the CDR3 is TGTGCCAGCAACAGCGGGGGGTCTAGCACAGATACGCAGTATTTT.

The J gene is TRBJ1-1, the V gene TRBV28; perhaps TRBD1 as D (6 bases). CDR1 MDHEN and CDR2 SYDVKM come from the germline V gene. The CDR3 is made up of 16 amino acids. Deletions cut 4 bases from V and 8 bases from J, with 23 bases between. The CDR3 region is CASSSLFSAGASEAFF. The DNA for the CDR3 is TGTGCCAGCAGTTCCCTTTTTTCGGCAGGGGCCTCAGAAGCTTTCTTT.

This chain joins TRBV15 and TRBJ2-1, with 7 bases fitting TRBD2. The germline CDR1 and CDR2 sequences are LNHNV and YYDKDF (reference sequence). The CDR3 has 16 amino acids. Trimming took 0 bases from V and 2 from J; bases not matched to a gene: 4. CDR3 protein: CATSREDAGAYNEQFF. The CDR3, as DNA: TGTGCCACCAGCAGAGAGGACGCGGGAGCCTACAATGAGCAGTTCTTC.

This chain connects TRBV6-1 to TRBJ2-7; the D is unclear. Trimming pared 4 bases from V and 0 bases from J, leaving 10 bases between. The germline CDR1 and CDR2 sequences are MNHNS and SASEGT. The CDR3 spans 14 residues. CDR3 DNA: TGTGCCAGCAGTGTCGACACCAGCTCCTACGAGCAGTACTTC. It yields the protein CASSVDTSSYEQYF.

The V and J genes are TRBV5-1 and TRBJ2-2; 8 bases map to TRBD1. The germline gives CDR1 SGHRS, CDR2 YFSETQ. V gave up 4 bases and J gave up 3 bases; unmatched junction bases: 2. CDR3 length: 14 amino acids. The CDR3 spells CASSPGQDTGELFF. CDR3 nucleotide sequence: TGCGCCAGCAGCCCGGGACAGGACACCGGGGAGCTGTTTTTT.

This clone was counted a few times. The rearrangement links TRBV6-1 to TRBJ1-5; 7 bases map to TRBD1. The germline V gene encodes CDR1 MNHNS and CDR2 SASEGT. The CDR3 consists of 16 residues. V shed 2 bases and J 5 bases; nucleotides not matched to a gene: 9. In DNA form, the CDR3 reads TGTGCCAGCAGTGAATTCGGGACAGTTCTATATCAGCCCCAGCATTTT. Translated, it gives CASSEFGTVLYQPQHF.

V and J are TRBV5-6 and TRBJ2-5; 8 nucleotides line up with TRBD2. The V gene's germline CDR1 is SGHDT and CDR2 YYEEEE. With 3 bases clipped from V and 1 base from J, the junction kept 2 bases outside the gene matches. This CDR3 is 14 amino acids long. The CDR3 protein is CASSSLAVQETQYF. The CDR3, as DNA: TGTGCCAGCAGCTCACTAGCGGTCCAAGAGACCCAGTACTTC.

The genes are TRBV7-2 and TRBJ2-1; 7 bases map to TRBD2. Germline V CDR1 and CDR2: SGHTA, FQGNSA. The CDR3 totals 16 residues. The V and J ends lost 3 bases and 5 bases, in that order; junction bases with no gene match: 10. For the CDR3, the DNA is TGTGCCAGCAGCTTCGAGGCGCGACTAGCAAACAATGAGCAGTTCTTC. Translating it yields CASSFEARLANNEQFF.

The V gene is TRBV27, the J gene TRBJ2-1; the D gene is possibly TRBD2 (5 bases). The CDR3 spans 17 residues. Trimming removed 5 bases at V and 0 bases at J, with 17 bases between. From germline, CDR1 is MNHEY and CDR2 SMNVEV (reference sequence). This chain's CDR3 is CASSPFSVASSYNEQFF. The CDR3 DNA reads as TGTGCCAGCAGTCCCTTTAGCGTCGCGAGCTCCTACAATGAGCAGTTCTTC.